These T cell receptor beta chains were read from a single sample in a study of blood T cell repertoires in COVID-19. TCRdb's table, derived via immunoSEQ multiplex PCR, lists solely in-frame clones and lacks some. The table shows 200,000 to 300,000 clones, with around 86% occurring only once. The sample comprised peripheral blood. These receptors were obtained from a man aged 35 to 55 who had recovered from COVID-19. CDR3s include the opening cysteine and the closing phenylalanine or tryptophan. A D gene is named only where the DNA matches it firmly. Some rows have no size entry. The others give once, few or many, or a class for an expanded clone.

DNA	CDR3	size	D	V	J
TGCGCCAGCAGCCCAAGGGACAGAGTAAACACTGAAGCTTTCTTT	CASSPRDRVNTEAFF	few	TRBD1	TRBV5-1	TRBJ1-1
TGTGCCAGTAGTATCTCTACGACTAGACCGAATGAGCAGTTCTTC	CASSISTTRPNEQFF	NA	NA	TRBV19	TRBJ2-1
TGTGCCAGCAGCTCTACCGGACAGGGGAGGGTATGGAACACTGAAGCTTTCTTT	CASSSTGQGRVWNTEAFF	many	TRBD1	TRBV5-6	TRBJ1-1
TGTGCCAGCAGTTACCTCGGGGGTTCCTACGAGCAGTACTTC	CASSYLGGSYEQYF	NA	NA	TRBV6-5	TRBJ2-7
TGTGCCAGCAGCCCCAGGGGCGGAATCTATGGCTACACCTTC	CASSPRGGIYGYTF	NA	NA	TRBV7-2	TRBJ1-2
TGTGCCAGTAGTATAGGGGACGGGAGGGCCCTTGGAGCCAAAAACATTCAGTACTTC	CASSIGDGRALGAKNIQYF	NA	TRBD2	TRBV19	TRBJ2-4
TGTGCCAGCAGTTCGTTAATGAACACTGAAGCTTTCTTT	CASSSLMNTEAFF	NA	NA	TRBV5-6	TRBJ1-1
TGTGCCAGCAGCGTAGAGGCCGTTGGGACAGGGGTTGGAAAGACCCAGTACTTC	CASSVEAVGTGVGKTQYF	once	TRBD1	TRBV9	TRBJ2-5
TGCGCCAGCAGCGTTCCCGGGACTAGCGGGGGGCCCCAGCAGTACTTC	CASSVPGTSGGPQQYF	NA	TRBD2	TRBV5-1	TRBJ2-7
TGTGCCAGCAGTCACCCCGGCGAGCAGTACTTC	CASSHPGEQYF	NA	NA	TRBV6-2/TRBV6-3	TRBJ2-7
TGTGCCACCAGCAGAGATATCGGACGGTGGCAAAATAGCGGGAGGTCAAATGAGCAGTTCTTC	CATSRDIGRWQNSGRSNEQFF	NA	TRBD2	TRBV15	TRBJ2-1
TGTGCCAGCAGCCCCGGGACAGGGGGGAACTTGCCCCAGCATTTT	CASSPGTGGNLPQHF	once	TRBD1	TRBV6-5	TRBJ1-5
TGTGCCAGCAGTCTCCCGGGGAGCGATCTCCAAGAGACCCAGTACTTC	CASSLPGSDLQETQYF	NA	NA	TRBV2	TRBJ2-5
TGTGCCAGCAGCTCTTTAGCGGGAGGCCTAGCCAAAAACATTCAGTACTTC	CASSSLAGGLAKNIQYF	once	TRBD2	TRBV11-2	TRBJ2-4
TGCGCCAGCAGCTCCCAGGGTCGTAATGAGCAGTTCTTC	CASSSQGRNEQFF	NA	NA	TRBV5-1	TRBJ2-1
TGTGCCAGCAGCTTATACCAAGCCTCCTACGAGCAGTACTTC	CASSLYQASYEQYF	NA	NA	TRBV7-2	TRBJ2-7
TGCGCCAGCATTTCGGGAACTGAAGCTTTCTTT	CASISGTEAFF	NA	NA	TRBV5-1	TRBJ1-1
TGTGCCAGCAGTTGGACCGGGACAGAGTCTAACTATGGCTACACCTTC	CASSWTGTESNYGYTF	NA	TRBD1	TRBV3-1/TRBV3-2	TRBJ1-2
TGCAGCGTTGAATCCTTTGGACAGGGTGCCGGGGAGCTGTTTTTT	CSVESFGQGAGELFF	NA	TRBD1	TRBV29-1	TRBJ2-2
TGCGCCAGCAGCCTGACAGGGAACAATCAGCCCCAGCATTTT	CASSLTGNNQPQHF	NA	TRBD1	TRBV5-1	TRBJ1-5
TGCAGTGCTAGTCGGCGACTAGCCAAAAACATTCAGTACTTC	CSASRRLAKNIQYF	NA	NA	TRBV20-1	TRBJ2-4
TGTGCCAGCAGTTTTTTAGGGGTTACCTCTGGAAACACCATATATTTT	CASSFLGVTSGNTIYF	NA	NA	TRBV6-6	TRBJ1-3